This TCR beta chain is drawn from a study of spatial heterogeneity in lung cancer. General study points: Relative to follow-up, resection was when ubiquitous expanded tumor TCRs appeared more in blood.

The study tagged each TCR cDNA molecule with a unique molecular identifier. MiXCR, applied by TCRdb to the 5' RACE reads, yields one record per CDR3 protein. The table records some 34,000 distinct CDR3 sequences, more than 7% of them present only once. This clonotype was observed at least ten times. The antigen is undetermined. The time point was: sample taken at primary tumor resection. Sequencing was performed on whole RNA extracted from tumor and nontumor lung tissue, or from frozen PBMC, and the material was left unsorted. The TCR was taken from a female donor with early-stage non-small cell lung cancer. The starting material was PBMCs, obtained at surgery.

In nucleotides, the CDR3 is TGTGCCAGCAGTCGGCAGGGTGGTGAAAAACTGTTTTTT. The encoded protein is CASSRQGGEKLFF. The V call is TRBV12-3 or TRBV12-4, the J call TRBJ1-4; D perhaps matches TRBD1 (5 bases). CDR3 length: 13 amino acids. V was shortened by 5 bases and J by 7 bases, with 11 bases between the two germline ends.